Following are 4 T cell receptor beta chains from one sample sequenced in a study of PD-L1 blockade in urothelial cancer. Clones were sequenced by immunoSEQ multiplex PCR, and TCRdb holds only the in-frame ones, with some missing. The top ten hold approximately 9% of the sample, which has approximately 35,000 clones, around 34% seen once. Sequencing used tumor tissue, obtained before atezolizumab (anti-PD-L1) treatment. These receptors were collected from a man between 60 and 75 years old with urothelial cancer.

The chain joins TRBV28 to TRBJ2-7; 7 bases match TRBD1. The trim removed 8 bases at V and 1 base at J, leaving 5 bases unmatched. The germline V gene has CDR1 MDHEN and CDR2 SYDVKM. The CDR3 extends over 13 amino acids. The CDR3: CASEETGSYEQYF. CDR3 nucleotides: TGTGCCAGCGAAGAGACAGGGTCCTACGAGCAGTACTTC.

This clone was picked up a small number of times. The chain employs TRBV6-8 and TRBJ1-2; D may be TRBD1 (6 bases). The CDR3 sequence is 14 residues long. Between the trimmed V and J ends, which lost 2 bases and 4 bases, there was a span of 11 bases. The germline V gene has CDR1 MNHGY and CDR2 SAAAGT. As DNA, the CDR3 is TGTGCCAGCAGTTACGGGGGCAGGGGCTATGGCTACACCTTC. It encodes CASSYGGRGYGYTF.

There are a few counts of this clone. The CDR3 DNA is TGCGCCAGCAGAATCCCCAGGGGGGCCCCGAACACCGGGGAGCTGTTTTTT. This gives the protein CASRIPRGAPNTGELFF. The rearrangement uses TRBV4-1 and TRBJ2-2; tentatively, D is TRBD1 (7 bases). V dropped 6 bases and J dropped 0 bases, with 17 bases sitting between them. Germline CDR1 MGHRA, CDR2 YSYEKL. There are 17 residues in the CDR3.

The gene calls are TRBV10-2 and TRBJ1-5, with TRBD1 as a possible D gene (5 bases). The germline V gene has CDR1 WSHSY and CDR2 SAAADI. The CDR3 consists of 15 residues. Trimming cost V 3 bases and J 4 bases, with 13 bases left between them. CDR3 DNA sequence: TGCGCCAGCAGTGATAGGCAGGGCCAGAATCAGCCCCAGCATTTT. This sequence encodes CASSDRQGQNQPQHF.